The source of this T cell receptor beta chain is a study of T cells in tuberculosis. The overall study: IGRA-negative adolescents, IGRA-positive adolescents with latent tuberculosis and adults with active tuberculosis formed this South African cohort. Within 7 days of starting treatment, or before, PBMC were stored. Study conclusions and caveats: Samples were chosen by availability of cryopreserved specimens. The TCR-beta difference was not significant; alpha differences partly reflected length.

Profiled with immunoSEQ multiplex PCR; TCRdb holds only in-frame clones, not every one. This sample has some 7,900 clones, with just under 95% found just once. The CDR3 sequence is 13 residues long. The germline V gene has CDR1 LNHDA and CDR2 SQIVND (reference sequence). V was shortened by 4 bases and J by 1 base, with 5 bases between the two germline ends. Details on this clone: Its antigen is not known.

V gene TRBV19 combines with J gene TRBJ1-5; D remains unclear. This TCR came from an adult with tuberculosis. Sequenced: PBMCs. The CDR3 is CASSRGSNQPQHF. CDR3 DNA sequence: TGTGCCAGTAGTAGAGGGAGCAATCAGCCCCAGCATTTT.